This T cell receptor (beta chain) is drawn from a study of blood T cell repertoires in COVID-19. This CDR3 has 15 residues. The germline V and J ends were trimmed by 6 bases and 3 bases, with 15 bases remaining between them. The germline V gene encodes CDR1 SNHLY and CDR2 FYNNEI. Method: immunoSEQ multiplex PCR; TCRdb's copy keeps in-frame clones and lacks some. The sample holds 150,000 to 200,000 clones, approximately 86% seen once. Sequencing was performed on peripheral blood. The TCR was taken from a man in his 70s with active or convalescent COVID-19. This sequence joins TRBV2 and TRBJ1-5, with D maybe TRBD1 (6 bases). CDR3 DNA sequence: TGTGCCAGCAGGCTAATACAGGGAGACAATCAGCCCCAGCATTTT. This encodes CASRLIQGDNQPQHF.